This TCR beta chain was sequenced in a study of neurological immune-mediated disorders. The CDR3 runs to 13 residues. The germline CDR1 and CDR2 sequences are KGHSH and LQKENI. With 10-nucleotide random UMIs, 5'RACE was used to make the cDNA. One entry per CDR3 protein, called by TCRdb with MiXCR from the 5' RACE reads. Of about 92,000 distinct CDR3 sequences listed, under 4.5% were seen once; the top ten hold less than 3.5%. In its sample, this clonotype was seen many times. A read error may produce the germline difference seen at one junction end. Sequencing input: PBMCs. The chain is built from TRBV18 and TRBJ2-5, with D tentatively TRBD2 (6 bases). The sequence was collected from a woman between 45 and 65 years old with multiple sclerosis. For the CDR3, the DNA is TGTGCCAGCTCACGGCTAGCACGGGAGACCCTGTACTTC. It encodes CASSRLARETLYF.